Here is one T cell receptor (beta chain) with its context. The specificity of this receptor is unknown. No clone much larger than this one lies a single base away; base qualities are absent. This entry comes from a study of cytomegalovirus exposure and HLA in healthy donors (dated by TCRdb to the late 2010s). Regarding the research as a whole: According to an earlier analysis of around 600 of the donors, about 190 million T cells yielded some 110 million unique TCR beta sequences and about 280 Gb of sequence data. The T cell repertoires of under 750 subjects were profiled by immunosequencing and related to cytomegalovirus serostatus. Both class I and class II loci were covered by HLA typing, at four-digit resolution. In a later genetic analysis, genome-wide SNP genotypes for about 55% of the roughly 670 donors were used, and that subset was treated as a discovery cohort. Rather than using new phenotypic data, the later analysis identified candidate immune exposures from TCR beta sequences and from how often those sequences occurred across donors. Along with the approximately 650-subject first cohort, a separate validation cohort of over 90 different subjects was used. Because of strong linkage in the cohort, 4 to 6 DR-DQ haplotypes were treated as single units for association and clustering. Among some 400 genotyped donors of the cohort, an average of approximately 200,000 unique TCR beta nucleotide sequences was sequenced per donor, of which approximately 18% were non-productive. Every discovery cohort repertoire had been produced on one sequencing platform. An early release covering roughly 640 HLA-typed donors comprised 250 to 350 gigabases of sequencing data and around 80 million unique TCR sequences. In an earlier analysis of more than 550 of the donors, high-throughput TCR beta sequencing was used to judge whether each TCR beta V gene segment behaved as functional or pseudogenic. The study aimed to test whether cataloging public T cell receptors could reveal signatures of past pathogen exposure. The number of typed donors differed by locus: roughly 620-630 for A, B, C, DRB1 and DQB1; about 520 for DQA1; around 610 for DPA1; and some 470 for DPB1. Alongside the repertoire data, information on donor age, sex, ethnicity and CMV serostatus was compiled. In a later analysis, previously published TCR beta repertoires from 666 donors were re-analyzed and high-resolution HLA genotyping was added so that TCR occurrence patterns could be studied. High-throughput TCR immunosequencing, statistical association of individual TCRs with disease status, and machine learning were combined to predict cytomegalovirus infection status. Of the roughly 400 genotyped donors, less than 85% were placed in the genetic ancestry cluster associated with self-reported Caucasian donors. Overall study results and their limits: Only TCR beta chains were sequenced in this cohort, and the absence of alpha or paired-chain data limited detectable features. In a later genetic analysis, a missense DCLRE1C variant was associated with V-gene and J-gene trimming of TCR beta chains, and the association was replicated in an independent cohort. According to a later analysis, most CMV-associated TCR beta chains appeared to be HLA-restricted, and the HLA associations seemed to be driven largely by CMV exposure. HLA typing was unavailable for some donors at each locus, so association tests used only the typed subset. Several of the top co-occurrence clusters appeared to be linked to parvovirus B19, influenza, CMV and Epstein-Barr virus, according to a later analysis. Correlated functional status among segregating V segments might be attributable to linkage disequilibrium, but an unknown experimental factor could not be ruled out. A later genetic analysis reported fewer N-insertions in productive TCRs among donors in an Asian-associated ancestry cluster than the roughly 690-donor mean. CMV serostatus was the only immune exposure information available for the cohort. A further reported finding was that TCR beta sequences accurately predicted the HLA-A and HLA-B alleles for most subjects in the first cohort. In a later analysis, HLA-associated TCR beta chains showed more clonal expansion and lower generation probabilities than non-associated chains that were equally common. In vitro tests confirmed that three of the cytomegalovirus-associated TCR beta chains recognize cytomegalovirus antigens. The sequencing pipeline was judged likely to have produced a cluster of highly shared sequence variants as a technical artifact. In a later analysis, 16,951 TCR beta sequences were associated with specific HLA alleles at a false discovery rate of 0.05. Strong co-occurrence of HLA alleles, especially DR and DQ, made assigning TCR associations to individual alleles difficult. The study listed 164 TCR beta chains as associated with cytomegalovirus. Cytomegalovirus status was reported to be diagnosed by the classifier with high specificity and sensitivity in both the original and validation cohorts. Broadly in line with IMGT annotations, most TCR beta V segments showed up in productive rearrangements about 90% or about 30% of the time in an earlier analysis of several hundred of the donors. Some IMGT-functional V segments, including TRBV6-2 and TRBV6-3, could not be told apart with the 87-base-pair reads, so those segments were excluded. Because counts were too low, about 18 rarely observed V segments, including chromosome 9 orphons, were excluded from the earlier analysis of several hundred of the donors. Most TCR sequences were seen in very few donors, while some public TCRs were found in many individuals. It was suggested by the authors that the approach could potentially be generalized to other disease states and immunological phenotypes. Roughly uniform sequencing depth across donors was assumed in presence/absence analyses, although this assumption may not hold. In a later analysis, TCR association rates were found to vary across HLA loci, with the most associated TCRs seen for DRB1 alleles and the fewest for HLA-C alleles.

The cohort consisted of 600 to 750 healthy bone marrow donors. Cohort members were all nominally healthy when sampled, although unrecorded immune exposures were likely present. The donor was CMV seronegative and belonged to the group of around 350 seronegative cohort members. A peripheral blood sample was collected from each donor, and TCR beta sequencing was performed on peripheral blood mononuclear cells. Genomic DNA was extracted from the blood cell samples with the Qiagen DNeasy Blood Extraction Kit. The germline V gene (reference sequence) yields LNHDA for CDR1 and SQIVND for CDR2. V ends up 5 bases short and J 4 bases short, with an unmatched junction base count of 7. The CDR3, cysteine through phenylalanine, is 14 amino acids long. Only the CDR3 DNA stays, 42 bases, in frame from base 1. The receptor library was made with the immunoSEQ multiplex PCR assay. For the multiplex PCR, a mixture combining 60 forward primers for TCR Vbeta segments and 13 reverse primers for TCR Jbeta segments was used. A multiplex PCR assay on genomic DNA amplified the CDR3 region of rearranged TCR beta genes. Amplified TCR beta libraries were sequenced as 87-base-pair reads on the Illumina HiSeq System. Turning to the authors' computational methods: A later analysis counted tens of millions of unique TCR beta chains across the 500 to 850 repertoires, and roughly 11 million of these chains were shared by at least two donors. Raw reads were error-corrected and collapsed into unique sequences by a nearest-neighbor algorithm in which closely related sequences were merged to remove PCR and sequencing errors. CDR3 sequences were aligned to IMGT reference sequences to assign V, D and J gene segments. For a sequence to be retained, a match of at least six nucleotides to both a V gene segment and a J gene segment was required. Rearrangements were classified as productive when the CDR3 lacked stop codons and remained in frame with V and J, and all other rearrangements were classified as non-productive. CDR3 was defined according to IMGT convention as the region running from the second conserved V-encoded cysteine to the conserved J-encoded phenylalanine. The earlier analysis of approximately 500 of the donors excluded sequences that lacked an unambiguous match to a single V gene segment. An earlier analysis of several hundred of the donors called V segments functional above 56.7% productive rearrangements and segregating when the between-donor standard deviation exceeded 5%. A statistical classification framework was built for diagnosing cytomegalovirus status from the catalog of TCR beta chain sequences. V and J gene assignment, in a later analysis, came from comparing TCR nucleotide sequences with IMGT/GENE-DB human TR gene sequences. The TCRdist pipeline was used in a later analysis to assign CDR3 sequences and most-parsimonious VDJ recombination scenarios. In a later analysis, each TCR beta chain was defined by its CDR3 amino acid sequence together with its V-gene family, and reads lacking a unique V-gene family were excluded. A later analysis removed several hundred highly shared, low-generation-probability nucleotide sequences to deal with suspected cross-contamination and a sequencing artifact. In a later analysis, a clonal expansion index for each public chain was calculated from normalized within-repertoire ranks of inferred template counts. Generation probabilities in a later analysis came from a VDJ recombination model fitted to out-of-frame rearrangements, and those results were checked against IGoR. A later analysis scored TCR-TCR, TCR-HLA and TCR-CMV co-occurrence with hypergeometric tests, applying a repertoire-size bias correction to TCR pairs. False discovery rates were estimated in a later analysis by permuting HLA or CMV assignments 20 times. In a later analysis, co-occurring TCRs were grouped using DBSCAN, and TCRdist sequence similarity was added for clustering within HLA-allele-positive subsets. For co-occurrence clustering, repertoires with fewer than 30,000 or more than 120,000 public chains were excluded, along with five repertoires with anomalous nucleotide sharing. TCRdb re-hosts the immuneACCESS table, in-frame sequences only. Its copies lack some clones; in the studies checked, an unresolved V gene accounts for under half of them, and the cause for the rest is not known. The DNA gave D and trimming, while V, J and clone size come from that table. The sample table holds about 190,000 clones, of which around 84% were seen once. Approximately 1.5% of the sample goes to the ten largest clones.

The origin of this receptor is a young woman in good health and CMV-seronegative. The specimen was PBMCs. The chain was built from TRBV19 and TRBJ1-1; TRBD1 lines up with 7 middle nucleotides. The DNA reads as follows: TGTGCCAGTAGTCCCGACAGGGTAGGCACTGAAGCTTTCTTT. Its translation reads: CASSPDRVGTEAFF.